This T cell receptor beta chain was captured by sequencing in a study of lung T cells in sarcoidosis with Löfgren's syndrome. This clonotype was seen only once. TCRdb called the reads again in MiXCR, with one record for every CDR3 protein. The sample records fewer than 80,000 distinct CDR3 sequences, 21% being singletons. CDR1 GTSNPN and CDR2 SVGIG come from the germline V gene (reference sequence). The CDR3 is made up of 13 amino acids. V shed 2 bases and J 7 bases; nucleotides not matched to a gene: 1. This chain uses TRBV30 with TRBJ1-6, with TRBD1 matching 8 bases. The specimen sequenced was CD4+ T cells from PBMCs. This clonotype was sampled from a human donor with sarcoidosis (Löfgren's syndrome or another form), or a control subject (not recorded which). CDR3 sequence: CAWSQGANSPLHF. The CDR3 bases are TGTGCCTGGAGTCAGGGGGCGAATTCACCCCTCCACTTT.